This T cell receptor beta chain comes out of a study of blood T cell repertoires in COVID-19. Turning to the study itself: The cDNA or gDNA used as material had been derived from T cells, B-cell-depleted T cells, or PBMCs.

The V end lost 3 bases, the J end lost 10 bases, and 14 bases lay between the germline ends. Germline V gene sequence: CDR1 LNHDA, CDR2 SQIVND (reference sequence). This CDR3 has 13 amino acids. Libraries were prepared by immunoSEQ multiplex PCR; TCRdb keeps only in-frame clonotypes and omits some of them. The sample holds 200,000 to 250,000 clones, more than 70% seen once. The sequencing input was peripheral blood. The source is a woman aged 55-70 years with acute or convalescent COVID-19. The V call is TRBV19, the J call TRBJ2-3; weak D call: TRBD1 (6 bases). The CDR3 sequence is CASSIGAQGAQYF. The CDR3 region has the DNA TGTGCCAGTAGTATTGGGGCACAGGGAGCGCAGTATTTT.